This T cell receptor (beta chain) is drawn from a study of shared clonotypes between healthy human individuals. Overall study context: Three CD4 naive, three CD4 memory, two CD8 naive and one CD8 memory plate were used per donor. The study's findings and limits: Of the naive CD4 clonotypes, about 5.4% were shared across several donors. The four-donor shared clonotypes exceeded non-shared clonotypes in generation probability, with non-shared ones scoring lower.

Only in-frame clones appear in the TCRdb table, and some are missing; sequencing was by immunoSEQ multiplex PCR. The sample lists about 1.9 million clones, roughly 95% seen once, with about 1.6% in the top ten. Naive-designated CD8 cells lacked CD45RO, were positively enriched for CCR7, and omitted terminally differentiated effector memory CD45RA+ cells. The CDR3 runs to 13 residues. Trimming left V 0 bases short and J 2 bases short, with 6 bases between. Germline loops: CDR1 SGHRS, CDR2 YFSETQ. In this sample, this clone turned up once. What it binds is unknown. Other DNA sequences in this sample translate to the same CDR3.

The gene calls are TRBV5-1 and TRBJ2-7; D is undetermined. The receptor was isolated from a man aged 18 to 30 in good health. Some clones in this sample may be carry-over from other donors' samples. Sequences were obtained from naive CD8+ T cells from PBMCs. The CDR3 loop is CASSLGPAYEQYF. In nucleotides, the CDR3 is TGCGCCAGCAGCTTGGGGCCAGCCTACGAGCAGTACTTC.